A single sample gave rise to the 27 T cell receptor beta chains below, sequenced in a study of cytomegalovirus exposure and HLA in healthy donors. 60 Vbeta and 13 Jbeta primers were used in PCR. Sequencing used immunoSEQ multiplex PCR; TCRdb keeps in-frame clones, though not all of them. The table records around 130,000 clones, 75% to 85% of them present only once. Sequenced material: PBMCs. The receptors originated from a woman aged 18 to 35 in good health and CMV-seropositive.

In its sample, this clone was seen a few times. The gene calls are TRBV5-1 and TRBJ2-5, with TRBD2 matching 13 bases. The CDR3 sequence is 18 residues long. V trimming: 1 base; J trimming: 1 base; junction bases outside the gene matches: 7. The germline gives CDR1 SGHRS, CDR2 YFSETQ. The CDR3 nucleotides are TGCGCCAGCAGCTTGACTAGCGGGGGGGCCAAGGCCCAAGAGACCCAGTACTTC. Amino acid sequence: CASSLTSGGAKAQETQYF.

The gene calls are TRBV7-2 and TRBJ2-5, with TRBD2 matching 9 bases. CDR1 is SGHTA and CDR2 is FQGNSA in the germline V gene. This CDR3 comprises 16 residues. J lost 5 bases, V lost 1 base, and 8 bases had no gene match. In nucleotides, the CDR3 is TGTGCCAGCAGCTTAGACGGCGGGGGGGCCTGGGAGACCCAGTACTTC. Residues: CASSLDGGGAWETQYF. The full variable domain, its missing parts supplied by reference TRBV7-2 and TRBJ2-5, is GAGVSQSPSNKVTEKGKDVELRCDPISGHTALYWYRQSLGQGLEFLIYFQGNSAPDKSGLPSDRFSAERTGGSVSTLTIQRTQQEDSAVYLCASSLDGGGAWETQYFGPGTRLLVL.

Here the CDR3 reads CASRPPPSRDTQYF. The DNA of the CDR3 is TGTGCCAGCCGCCCTCCGCCCTCCAGGGATACGCAGTATTTT. The rearrangement uses TRBV7-2 and TRBJ2-3, with D unclear. Germline V lookup: CDR1 SGHTA, CDR2 FQGNSA. V was cut by 8 bases and J by 6 bases, with 18 bases left in between. The CDR3 is 14 amino acids. The full variable domain, its missing parts supplied by reference TRBV7-2 and TRBJ2-3, is GAGVSQSPSNKVTEKGKDVELRCDPISGHTALYWYRQSLGQGLEFLIYFQGNSAPDKSGLPSDRFSAERTGGSVSTLTIQRTQQEDSAVYLCASRPPPSRDTQYFGPGTRLTVL.

This sequence joins TRBV7-9 and TRBJ1-1; D unclear. V lost 3 bases and J 7 bases, leaving 9 bases between the germline ends. This CDR3 spans 12 amino acids. In germline, CDR1 is SEHNR, CDR2 FQNEAQ (reference sequence). Here the CDR3 reads CASSFEQIEAFF. CDR3 coding DNA: TGTGCCAGCAGCTTTGAACAGATTGAAGCTTTCTTT.

The rearrangement uses TRBV19 and TRBJ2-3; D not resolved. Germline V gene lookup returns CDR1 LNHDA and CDR2 SQIVND (reference sequence). V shed 3 bases and J shed 3 bases, with 10 bases lying between them. The CDR3 loop spans 14 amino acids. The CDR3 reads CASSMAFATDTQYF. The DNA for the CDR3 is TGTGCCAGTAGTATGGCTTTCGCTACAGATACGCAGTATTTT.

The V call is TRBV2, the J call TRBJ2-2; 9 bases map to TRBD2. V lost 7 bases, J lost 4 bases, and 4 bases stayed unmatched. Germline loops: CDR1 SNHLY, CDR2 FYNNEI. The CDR3 has 14 amino acids. CDR3 loop: CASIRGLATGELFF. In DNA, the CDR3 is TGTGCCAGCATCCGGGGACTAGCCACCGGGGAGCTGTTTTTT.

This clone has a handful of counts. The genes are TRBV9 and TRBJ2-2, with 8 bases that match TRBD2. The V gene's germline CDR1 is SGDLS and CDR2 YYNGEE. The ends lost 2 bases at V and 0 bases at J; junction bases unmatched: 6. The CDR3 spans 17 residues. In DNA, the CDR3 is TGTGCCAGCAGCGTGAGAGCGGGGGCCCCGAACACCGGGGAGCTGTTTTTT. It translates to CASSVRAGAPNTGELFF. Based on the CDR3 plus reference TRBV9 and TRBJ2-2, the full variable domain is DSGVTQTPKHLITATGQRVTLRCSPRSGDLSVYWYQQSLDQGLQFLIQYYNGEERAKGNILERFSAQQFPDLHSELNLSSLELGDSALYFCASSVRAGAPNTGELFFGEGSRLTVL.

The genes are TRBV19 and TRBJ1-3; weak D call: TRBD1 (5 bases). Germline CDR1 reads LNHDA; CDR2 reads SQIVND (reference sequence). The V end was cut by 4 bases, the J end by 0 bases, with 10 bases between. CDR3 length equals 15 residues. The CDR3 DNA reads TGTGCCAGTAGTACGACAGATACCTCTGGAAACACCATATATTTT. Amino acids: CASSTTDTSGNTIYF.

The chain carries TRBV10-1 and TRBJ2-7, with D hard to call. With 3 bases removed from V and 9 bases from J, the gap between germline ends came to 9 bases. The CDR3 covers 11 residues. Germline values: CDR1 WNHNN, CDR2 SYGVQD (reference sequence). The CDR3 DNA is TGCGCCAGCAGTGACCTAGGAGTGCAGTACTTC. Amino acid sequence: CASSDLGVQYF.

V usage is TRBV18 and J usage is TRBJ1-1; TRBD1 matches at 9 bases. Unmatched junction bases numbered 8, after V lost 0 bases and J lost 0 bases. The V gene's germline CDR1 is KGHSH and CDR2 LQKENI. CDR3 size: 18 residues. CDR3 DNA: TGTGCCAGCTCACCACCGGCTACAGGGGGCGCGGTGAACACTGAAGCTTTCTTT. This encodes CASSPPATGGAVNTEAFF.

The genes are TRBV7-3 and TRBJ2-1; D may be TRBD2 (6 bases). Germline V gene lookup returns CDR1 SGHTA and CDR2 FQGTGA. V dropped 3 bases and J dropped 5 bases, with 14 bases sitting between them. This CDR3 contains 15 residues. CDR3 protein: CASSLLSGLNNEQFF. CDR3 bases: TGTGCCAGCAGCTTGTTGTCAGGACTAAACAATGAGCAGTTCTTC.

The rearrangement joins TRBV30 to TRBJ1-5; the match to TRBD1 covers 7 bases. Germline CDR1 is GTSNPN and CDR2 is SVGIG (reference sequence). The CDR3 covers 15 residues. The V and J ends lost 4 bases and 3 bases, in that order; junction bases with no gene match: 9. The CDR3 loop is CAWNGQASVNQPQHF. The CDR3, as DNA: TGTGCCTGGAACGGACAGGCGAGCGTCAATCAGCCCCAGCATTTT.

The chain is built from TRBV27 and TRBJ1-4; D is undetermined. Trimming stripped 2 bases from V and 3 bases from J, with 10 bases between. Germline CDR1 and CDR2: MNHEY and SMNVEV (reference sequence). The CDR3 sequence is 15 residues long. CDR3 amino acids: CASSLTGHPNEKLFF. CDR3 DNA: TGTGCCAGCAGTTTAACGGGTCACCCTAATGAAAAACTGTTTTTT. Based on the CDR3 plus reference TRBV27 and TRBJ1-4, the full variable domain is EAQVTQNPRYLITVTGKKLTVTCSQNMNHEYMSWYRQDPGLGLRQIYYSMNVEVTDKGDVPEGYKVSRKEKRNFPLILESPSPNQTSLYFCASSLTGHPNEKLFFGSGTQLSVL.

There are a few counts of this clone. The V gene is TRBV11-2, the J gene TRBJ2-7, with D uncertain. The ends were cut back, 2 bases at V and 3 bases at J, with 5 bases in the middle. The CDR3 sequence is 12 residues long. Germline-derived CDR1 and CDR2 are SGHAT and FQNNGV. The CDR3 region has the DNA TGTGCCAGCAGCTTACCTAACTACGAGCAGTACTTC. Its protein product is CASSLPNYEQYF.

The chain combines TRBV6-5 with TRBJ1-6, with 7 bases lining up with TRBD1. Trimming took 0 bases from V and 8 from J; bases not matched to a gene: 4. CDR1 and CDR2 (germline): MNHEY, SVGAGI. This CDR3 comprises 15 residues. The CDR3: CASSYSYRGDSPLHF. The CDR3 DNA is TGTGCCAGCAGTTACTCGTACAGGGGCGATTCACCCCTCCACTTT.

The chain joins TRBV7-8 to TRBJ2-1; D gene unclear. Looked up from germline, CDR1 is SGHVS and CDR2 is FQNEAQ. The CDR3 runs to 14 residues. Trimming removed 7 bases from V and 6 bases from J, with 16 bases in between. CDR3: CASTPPVESNEQFF. CDR3 bases: TGTGCCAGCACCCCCCCGGTTGAAAGCAATGAGCAGTTCTTC. The full variable domain, in which reference TRBV7-8 and TRBJ2-1 provide the parts outside the CDR3, is GAGVSQSPRYKVAKRGQDVALRCDPISGHVSLFWYQQALGQGPEFLTYFQNEAQLDKSGLPSDRFFAERPEGSVSTLKIQRTQQEDSAVYLCASTPPVESNEQFFGPGTRLTVL.

The rearrangement joins TRBV19 to TRBJ2-5, with TRBD1 matching over 7 bases. Germline-derived CDR1 and CDR2 are LNHDA and SQIVND (reference sequence). The V and J ends lost 4 bases and 0 bases, in that order; junction bases with no gene match: 11. The CDR3 extends over 17 amino acids. The chain's CDR3 is CASSNGTVALYQETQYF. CDR3 bases: TGTGCCAGTAGTAATGGGACAGTAGCATTGTACCAAGAGACCCAGTACTTC.

This clone occurred a few times. The chain employs TRBV5-4 and TRBJ1-4, with D perhaps matching TRBD1 (6 bases). V gave up 0 bases and J gave up 7 bases, with 10 bases separating them. The CDR3 runs to 14 residues. Germline V gene lookup returns CDR1 SGHNT and CDR2 YYREEE (reference sequence). CDR3 residues: CASSLGGGVEKLFF. The CDR3 DNA is TGTGCCAGCAGCTTGGGGGGGGGCGTTGAAAAACTGTTTTTT.

A remark on this clone: In the same sample, other DNA sequences code for this CDR3. V and J are TRBV7-6 and TRBJ2-3; a possible D gene is TRBD1 (5 bases). Trimming cost V 0 bases and J 1 base, with 5 bases left between them. Per the germline V gene, CDR1 is SGHVS and CDR2 is FNYEAQ. The CDR3 consists of 14 residues. The CDR3 DNA sequence: TGTGCCAGCAGCTTAGCAGGGGGCACAGATACGCAGTATTTT. This translates into CASSLAGGTDTQYF.

The gene calls are TRBV2 and TRBJ2-1; D is unclear. V lost 2 bases, J lost 16 bases, and 15 bases lay in between. Germline V gives CDR1 SNHLY, CDR2 FYNNEI. The CDR3 loop spans 12 amino acids. The CDR3: CASSERPDEEFF. In DNA, the CDR3 is TGTGCCAGCAGTGAAAGACCCGATGAGGAATTCTTC.

V usage is TRBV4-1 and J usage is TRBJ2-1, with 11 bases that match TRBD2. Trimming removed 4 bases from V and 9 bases from J; junction bases left unmatched: 11. The CDR3 consists of 16 residues. CDR1 and CDR2 (germline): MGHRA, YSYEKL. The CDR3 reads CASSRETSGGKGEQFF. In DNA form, the CDR3 reads TGCGCCAGCAGCCGAGAAACTAGCGGGGGTAAGGGTGAGCAGTTCTTC.

The chain combines TRBV18 with TRBJ2-3; D is undetermined. Trimming shortened V by 3 bases and J by 5 bases, and 9 bases separated the two germline ends. Looked up from germline, CDR1 is KGHSH and CDR2 is LQKENI. There are 13 residues in the CDR3. CDR3 in amino acids: CASSPPAGDTQYF. The CDR3 DNA reads TGTGCCAGCTCACCCCCCGCCGGAGATACGCAGTATTTT.

This sequence joins TRBV6-5 and TRBJ2-1; 11 bases line up with TRBD2. CDR1 is MNHEY, CDR2 SVGAGI, per germline. The CDR3 spans 15 residues. Unmatched junction bases numbered 6, after V lost 4 bases and J lost 7 bases. The CDR3 reads CASSSGRTSGNEQFF. CDR3 bases: TGTGCCAGCAGTTCGGGTAGGACTAGCGGGAATGAGCAGTTCTTC.

This sequence joins TRBV28 and TRBJ1-6; possible D gene TRBD1, 5 bases. The V end was cut by 3 bases, the J end by 6 bases, with 12 bases between. This CDR3 is built from 15 residues. CDR1 is MDHEN, CDR2 SYDVKM, per germline. This chain's CDR3 is CASSFSGRGNSPLHF. CDR3 DNA sequence: TGTGCCAGCAGTTTTTCGGGGAGGGGTAATTCACCCCTCCACTTT.

The genes are TRBV6-5 and TRBJ1-1; 7 nucleotides line up with TRBD1. The germline CDR1 and CDR2 sequences are MNHEY and SVGAGI. The CDR3 covers 14 residues. J lost 4 bases, V lost 7 bases, and 9 bases had no gene match. Here the CDR3 reads CASTLLPGGTEAFF. The CDR3 DNA sequence: TGTGCCAGCACCCTCCTTCCAGGGGGCACTGAAGCTTTCTTT.

V and J are TRBV5-6 and TRBJ1-3; D uncertain. Between the trimmed V and J ends, which lost 3 bases and 5 bases, there was a span of 3 bases. The CDR3 loop spans 11 amino acids. Looked up from germline, CDR1 is SGHDT and CDR2 is YYEEEE. The CDR3 region is CASSWRNTIYF. The CDR3 coding sequence is TGTGCCAGCAGCTGGCGAAACACCATATATTTT.

The CDR3 loop is CASSPGQGLLYEQYF. In nucleotides, the CDR3 is TGTGCCAGTAGTCCGGGACAGGGTTTACTCTACGAGCAGTACTTC. This chain uses TRBV19 with TRBJ2-7, with 9 positions matching TRBD1. This CDR3 has 15 residues. Germline V gives CDR1 LNHDA, CDR2 SQIVND (reference sequence). The ends lost 5 bases at V and 3 bases at J; junction bases unmatched: 8. Based on the CDR3 plus reference TRBV19 and TRBJ2-7, the full variable domain is DGGITQSPKYLFRKEGQNVTLSCEQNLNHDAMYWYRQDPGQGLRLIYYSQIVNDFQKGDIAEGYSVSREKKESFPLTVTSAQKNPTAFYLCASSPGQGLLYEQYFGPGTRLTVT.